In this sample, the clone carrying this T cell receptor (beta chain) turned up once. Germline V gives CDR1 SGHNT, CDR2 YYREEE (reference sequence). The CDR3 spans 15 residues. After removal of 5 bases from V and 2 bases from J, the junction contained 10 bases not matched to a gene. In the authors' methods: Counts of nucleated cells, estimated from reference gene primer amplification, were obtained. Data came from immunoSEQ multiplex PCR; TCRdb stores just in-frame clones and leaves some out. That table gives V, J and clone size, and the DNA gave D and trimming. The sample shows tens of thousands of clones, around 90% of them seen only once. The data stem from a study of blood T cell repertoires in COVID-19. Background on the study: Sites across the United States, Italy and Spain contributed samples from acute and convalescent COVID-19. T cells, B-cell-depleted T cells, or PBMCs provided the cDNA or gDNA that served as material.

V gene TRBV5-4 combines with J gene TRBJ2-7, with 7 bases identical to TRBD1. Specimen: peripheral blood. This TCR derives from an elderly woman with acute or convalescent COVID-19. The DNA of the CDR3 is TGTGCCAGCAGTTCTCCCTACGGGACAGCCTACGAGCAGTACTTC. This codes for CASSSPYGTAYEQYF.